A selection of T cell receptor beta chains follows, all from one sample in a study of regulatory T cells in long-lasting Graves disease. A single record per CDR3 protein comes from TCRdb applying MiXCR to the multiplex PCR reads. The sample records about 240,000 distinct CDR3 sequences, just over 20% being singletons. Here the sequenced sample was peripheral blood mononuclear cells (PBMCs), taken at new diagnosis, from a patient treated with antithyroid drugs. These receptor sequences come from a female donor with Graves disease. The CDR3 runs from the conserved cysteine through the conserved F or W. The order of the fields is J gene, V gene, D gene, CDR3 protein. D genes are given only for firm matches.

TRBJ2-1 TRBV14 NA CASSQGDSTYNEQFF
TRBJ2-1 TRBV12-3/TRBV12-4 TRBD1 CASSLVEGAGEQFF
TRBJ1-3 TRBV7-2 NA CASSGNGNTIYF
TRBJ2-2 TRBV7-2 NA CASSQTGMTGELFF
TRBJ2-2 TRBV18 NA CASSPLADGPKTGELFF
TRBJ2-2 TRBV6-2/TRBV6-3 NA CASSYGGQDNTGELFF
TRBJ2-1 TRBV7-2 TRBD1 CASSWTGVDEQFF
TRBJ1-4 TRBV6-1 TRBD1 CASSISTGEEKLFF
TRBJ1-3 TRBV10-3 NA CAISDSRGSGNTIYF
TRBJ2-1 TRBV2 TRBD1 CASRGQGLGEQFF
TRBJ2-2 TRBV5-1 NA CASSMDTRGTGELFF
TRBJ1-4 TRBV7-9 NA CASSRRGANEKLFF
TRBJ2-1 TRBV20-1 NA CSARGGTPGNEQFF
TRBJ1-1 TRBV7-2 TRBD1 CASSLERQGGLEAFF
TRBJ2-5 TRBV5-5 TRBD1 CASSPLRQGDQETQYF
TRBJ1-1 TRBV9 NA CASSVEEGTGTEAFF
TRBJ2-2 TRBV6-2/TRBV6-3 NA CASRLASALSGELFF
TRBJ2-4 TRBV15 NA CATSSWDGKNIQYF
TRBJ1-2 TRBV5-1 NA CASSLDTDFGYTF
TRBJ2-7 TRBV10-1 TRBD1 CASSPPGTGGYEQYF
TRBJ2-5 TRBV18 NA CASSGDIQETQYF
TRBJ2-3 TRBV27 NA CASSVPQGSQYF
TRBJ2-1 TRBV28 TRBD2 CATAGGYNEQFF
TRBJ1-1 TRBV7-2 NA CASSLAPHREAFF
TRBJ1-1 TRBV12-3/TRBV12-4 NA CASSRTGGNTEAFF
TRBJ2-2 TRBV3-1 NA CASSQFTGELFF
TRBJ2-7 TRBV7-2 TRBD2 CASSLTPVLAGPGEQYF
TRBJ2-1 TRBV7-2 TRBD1 CASSLRGQYNEQFF
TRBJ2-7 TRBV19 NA CASSMQSSYEQYF
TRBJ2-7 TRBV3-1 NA CASSQDLSWYEQYF
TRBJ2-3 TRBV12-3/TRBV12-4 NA CASSIRGVDTQYF
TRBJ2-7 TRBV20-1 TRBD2 CSAGILLAGVYEQYF
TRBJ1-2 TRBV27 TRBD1 CASSGLAGGYGYTF
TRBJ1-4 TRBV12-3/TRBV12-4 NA CASSSKGRRTNEKLFF
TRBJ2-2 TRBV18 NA CASSGLLNTGELFF